This T cell receptor beta chain was recorded in a study of T-cell reconstitution after alpha-beta-depleted transplantation in children. Study outcomes and limitations: After transplant, at about two months, alpha-beta T cells were reportedly derived from several hundred expanded graft clones. When one year had passed after transplant, most T-cell counts and diversity came from newly produced T cells.

This CDR3 spans 14 amino acids. The ends were cut back, 4 bases at V and 0 bases at J, with 8 bases in the middle. At least ten counts were recorded for this clonotype. As yet, its antigen is unknown. Molecular barcoding with unique molecular identifiers was used for the TCRbeta library. Via MiXCR, TCRdb re-called the PCR reads, giving one row per CDR3 protein. The sample holds a few hundred thousand distinct CDR3 sequences, 10% to 15% seen once. The sequencing here drew on PBMCs, mostly from graft donor cells, taken 360 days after TCRalphabeta/CD19-depleted stem cell transplant. This chain joins TRBV12-3 or TRBV12-4 and TRBJ2-3; the D gene is possibly TRBD1 (6 bases). The TCR originated in a male patient between 5 and 17 years old who had a stem cell transplant for acute myeloid leukemia, so the T cells may come from the graft donor. The CDR3 reads CASSWTESTDTQYF. CDR3 nucleotides: TGTGCCAGCAGTTGGACAGAGAGCACAGATACGCAGTATTTT.